This entry is about one T cell receptor (beta chain). The data derive from a study of blood T cell repertoires in COVID-19. Repertoires were generated with immunoSEQ multiplex PCR, while TCRdb's copy carries only in-frame clones and drops some. The sample records roughly 500,000 clones, approximately 89% being singletons. Material: peripheral blood. This sequence was found in a man in his late teens or twenties with COVID-19, enrolled during active disease.

CDR3 DNA sequence: TGTGCCAGCAGCACCGGGACAGACAGGTTGAGTGGCTACACCTTC. Translated: CASSTGTDRLSGYTF. The V and J genes are TRBV2 and TRBJ1-2; 7 bases are shared with TRBD1. CDR3 length: 15 amino acids. CDR1 and CDR2 (germline): SNHLY, FYNNEI. Losses at the gene ends were 6 bases for V and 7 bases for J; bases not matched to a gene: 14.